The 29 T cell receptor beta chains listed next were all sequenced from one sample in a study of brain T cells in children with intractable seizures. Method: immunoSEQ multiplex PCR; TCRdb's copy keeps in-frame clones and lacks some. The data hold 95,000 to 120,000 clones, with 90% to 95% observed a single time. This specimen consisted of peripheral blood, obtained at surgery. These receptors originate from a boy younger than two with hemimegalencephaly and intractable seizures.

The rearrangement joins TRBV7-9 to TRBJ2-2, with D perhaps TRBD1 or TRBD2 (5 bases each). V dropped 1 base and J dropped 4 bases, with 19 bases sitting between them. This CDR3 spans 18 amino acids. The germline V gene encodes CDR1 SEHNR and CDR2 FQNEAQ (reference sequence). The chain's CDR3 is CASSLGLGRVRVTGELFF. The CDR3 coding sequence is TGTGCCAGCAGCTTAGGTCTGGGCAGGGTGCGGGTCACCGGGGAGCTGTTTTTT.

This chain joins TRBV28 and TRBJ1-5, with TRBD1 identical over 7 bases. Germline CDR1 is MDHEN and CDR2 is SYDVKM. With V trimmed by 5 bases and J by 11 bases, 9 bases remained unmatched. The CDR3 has 13 amino acids. This chain's CDR3 is CASSPTPGGSQHF. The CDR3 DNA sequence: TGTGCCAGCAGTCCCACACCAGGGGGGTCCCAGCATTTT.

Concerning this clone: Because the CDR3's place on the DNA is in doubt, the DNA is left out and the CDR3 is given as listed by TCRdb. V gene TRBV27 combines with J gene TRBJ2-3; TRBD2 is the table's D call and was not checked against the DNA. The CDR3 numbers 13 amino acids, ends counted. Germline V lookup: CDR1 MNHEY, CDR2 SMNVEV (reference sequence). Here the CDR3 reads CASSFGRGATEYF.

The V gene is TRBV7-2, the J gene TRBJ2-7, with a tentative D call TRBD2 (5 bases). The germline V gene encodes CDR1 SGHTA and CDR2 FQGNSA. The CDR3 loop spans 14 amino acids. V lost 1 base to trimming and J lost 4 bases, with 11 bases between them. The CDR3 region has the DNA TGTGCCAGCAGCTTAGGCCTAGCCTCTTACGAGCAGTACTTC. Encoded protein: CASSLGLASYEQYF.

The V and J genes are TRBV6-5 and TRBJ2-7; 7 bases are shared with TRBD2. CDR3 length equals 14 residues. The J segment lost 0 bases and the V segment lost 6 bases, leaving 5 bases of the junction unmatched. From germline, CDR1 is MNHEY and CDR2 SVGAGI. The CDR3 nucleotides are TGTGCCAGCAGGGCGCCTAGCGGCTCCTACGAGCAGTACTTC. It codes for CASRAPSGSYEQYF.

This rearrangement joins TRBV5-3 to TRBJ2-1; 11 positions match TRBD2. TRBV5-3 is classed as an ORF, of uncertain function. Trimming removed 5 bases from V and 8 bases from J; junction bases left unmatched: 3. The CDR3 contains 13 residues. The CDR3 coding sequence is TGTGCCAGAAGTAAACTAGCGGGAGATGAGCAGTTCTTC. It codes for CARSKLAGDEQFF.

The chain couples TRBV5-8 to TRBJ2-5; possible D gene TRBD2, 5 bases. This CDR3 comprises 13 residues. Germline lookup yields CDR1 SGHTS and CDR2 YDEGEE. The V end was cut by 5 bases, the J end by 5 bases, with 13 bases between. The CDR3: CASRSRGLETQYF. CDR3 DNA sequence: TGTGCCAGCAGATCTCGGGGATTGGAGACCCAGTACTTC.

The CDR3 sequence is CAGPEQYF. The CDR3 DNA reads as TGCGCCGGACCCGAGCAGTACTTC. The chain carries TRBV5-1 and TRBJ2-7; no firm D call. The CDR3 is made up of 8 amino acids. The germline V gene has CDR1 SGHRS and CDR2 YFSETQ. Trimming took off 10 bases at V and 6 bases at J, with 5 bases between the two ends.

The genes are TRBV5-4 and TRBJ1-4; 12 positions match TRBD1. Germline trimming cut 4 bases from V and 8 bases from J; bases unmatched to any gene: 6. The CDR3 has 15 amino acids. Germline V gene sequence: CDR1 SGHNT, CDR2 YYREEE (reference sequence). The CDR3 DNA follows: TGTGCCAGCAGCCAACCGGGACAGGGGGCGGAAAAACTGTTTTTT. Encoded protein: CASSQPGQGAEKLFF.

The V call is TRBV25-1, the J call TRBJ2-7, with 11 nucleotides matching TRBD2. Germline assignment: CDR1 MGHDK and CDR2 SYGVNS. The CDR3 has 17 residues. V shed 0 bases, J shed 3 bases, and the junction held 7 bases outside the gene matches. CDR3 loop: CASSEYRASGRNYEQYF. The CDR3 DNA sequence: TGTGCCAGCAGTGAATACCGTGCTAGCGGGAGGAACTACGAGCAGTACTTC.

V is TRBV24-1 and J is TRBJ2-2, with 9 bases identical to TRBD1. V shed 2 bases, J shed 5 bases, and the junction held 5 bases outside the gene matches. Germline values: CDR1 KGHDR, CDR2 SFDVKD. CDR3 length: 16 residues. CDR3 nucleotide sequence: TGTGCCACCAGTGATTCTAACAGGGGGCCGACCGGGGAGCTGTTTTTT. Translation gives CATSDSNRGPTGELFF.

This clone is judged medium-sized. V gene TRBV4-3 combines with J gene TRBJ1-2; D perhaps matches TRBD1 (5 bases). Between the trimmed V and J ends, which lost 5 bases and 8 bases, there was a span of 24 bases. The CDR3 consists of 16 residues. The germline CDR1 and CDR2 sequences are LGHNA and YSLEER. In DNA, the CDR3 is TGCGCCAGCAGCACCGACCCCGACAGTGGGGAGGGAGGCTACACCTTC. Protein: CASSTDPDSGEGGYTF.

This clone came up a few times. The CDR3 DNA reads TGTGCCAGCAGTTACCAGACTAGCGGTACCTACGAGCAGTACTTC. The encoded protein is CASSYQTSGTYEQYF. This rearrangement joins TRBV6-2 or TRBV6-3 to TRBJ2-7; 9 bases match TRBD2. Trimming removed 2 bases from V and 2 bases from J; junction bases left unmatched: 4. CDR3 size: 15 residues. From germline, CDR1 is MNHEY and CDR2 SVGEGT.

The count of this clone is one. The V call is TRBV9, the J call TRBJ2-5, with 7 bases that match TRBD1. The germline gives CDR1 SGDLS, CDR2 YYNGEE. The V and J ends lost 0 bases and 4 bases, in that order; junction bases with no gene match: 6. The CDR3 consists of 15 residues. In DNA, the CDR3 is TGTGCCAGCAGCGTAGGGACAGGTCGTTCAGAGACCCAGTACTTC. Residues: CASSVGTGRSETQYF.

The chain carries TRBV5-4 and TRBJ2-5, with a possible D match to TRBD2 (5 bases). The length of the CDR3 is 11 residues. Per germline, CDR1 SGHNT and CDR2 YYREEE (reference sequence). V shed 4 bases and J shed 5 bases, with 6 bases lying between them. In DNA form, the CDR3 reads TGTGCCAGCAGCGCGGGTGAGACCCAGTACTTC. Protein sequence: CASSAGETQYF.

This clone was detected once. The chain couples TRBV19 to TRBJ1-5, with TRBD1 as a possible D gene (5 bases). The CDR3 length is 16 residues. V shed 2 bases and J shed 6 bases, with 17 bases lying between them. Per germline, CDR1 LNHDA and CDR2 SQIVND (reference sequence). CDR3 DNA: TGTGCCAGTAGTATATATGACCGGGCCCAGGGTCAGCCCCAGCATTTT. This encodes CASSIYDRAQGQPQHF.

V usage is TRBV7-9 and J usage is TRBJ2-5; 10 bases align to TRBD2. The CDR3 has 15 amino acids. The trim removed 5 bases at V and 2 bases at J, leaving 5 bases unmatched. CDR1 SEHNR and CDR2 FQNEAQ come from the germline V gene (reference sequence). CDR3 DNA sequence: TGTGCCAGCAGCCTGACTAGCGGGTGGCAAGAGACCCAGTACTTC. This codes for CASSLTSGWQETQYF.

The chain combines TRBV29-1 with TRBJ2-3, with D possibly being TRBD2 (6 bases). CDR1 is SQVTM and CDR2 is ANQGSEA in the germline V gene. The V end was cut by 3 bases, the J end by 1 base, with 17 bases between. This CDR3 has 16 amino acids. CDR3 protein: CSVEGGPSLGTDTQYF. DNA of the CDR3: TGCAGCGTTGAGGGGGGACCTTCCCTAGGCACAGATACGCAGTATTTT.

The rearrangement uses TRBV29-1 and TRBJ2-7; TRBD1 matches at 8 bases. Germline V lookup: CDR1 SQVTM, CDR2 ANQGSEA. Trimming at V came to 7 bases and at J to 4 bases, leaving 6 bases not matched to a gene. This CDR3 is built from 12 residues. The CDR3 sequence is CSAGQGDYEQYF. For the CDR3, the DNA is TGCAGCGCCGGACAGGGAGATTACGAGCAGTACTTC.

The chain recombines TRBV6-5 with TRBJ2-3; TRBD1 aligns across 7 bases. CDR3 size: 14 residues. Germline CDR1 and CDR2: MNHEY and SVGAGI. J lost 2 bases, V lost 5 bases, and 4 bases had no gene match. Here the CDR3 DNA reads TGTGCCAGCAGTCTAGGACAGGCCACAGATACGCAGTATTTT. Amino acids: CASSLGQATDTQYF.

This chain uses TRBV14 with TRBJ2-1; D perhaps matches TRBD2 (6 bases). In germline, CDR1 is SGHDN, CDR2 FVKESK. V shed 1 base and J shed 7 bases, with 14 bases lying between them. CDR3 length: 15 amino acids. The CDR3 loop reads CASSQGGGGRNEQFF. Here the CDR3 DNA reads TGTGCCAGCAGCCAAGGGGGAGGTGGTCGGAATGAGCAGTTCTTC.

The chain employs TRBV28 and TRBJ2-3; 13 bases line up with TRBD2. After removal of 10 bases from V and 8 bases from J, the junction contained 6 bases not matched to a gene. The CDR3 consists of 13 residues. Looked up from germline, CDR1 is MDHEN and CDR2 is SYDVKM. The CDR3 is CATKLAGGTTQYF. CDR3 DNA sequence: TGTGCCACCAAACTAGCGGGAGGGACTACGCAGTATTTT. Complete variable domain (other parts from reference TRBV28 and TRBJ2-3): DVKVTQSSRYLVKRTGEKVFLECVQDMDHENMFWYRQDPGLGLRLIYFSYDVKMKEKGDIPEGYSVSREKKERFSLILESASTNQTSMYLCATKLAGGTTQYFGPGTRLTVL.

V gene TRBV5-5 combines with J gene TRBJ2-1; D may match TRBD1 or TRBD2 (5 bases each). Trimming took 4 bases from V and 5 from J, leaving 13 bases between them. CDR3 length: 14 amino acids. The germline CDR1 and CDR2 sequences are SGHKS and YYEKEE (reference sequence). The CDR3 spells CASSAWGNHNEQFF. The CDR3 DNA reads as TGTGCCAGCAGCGCCTGGGGGAACCACAATGAGCAGTTCTTC.

The genes are TRBV28 and TRBJ1-5; 7 bases map to TRBD1. There are 16 residues in the CDR3. Germline V lookup: CDR1 MDHEN, CDR2 SYDVKM. Trimming removed 3 bases from V and 2 bases from J; junction bases left unmatched: 7. The CDR3 region has the DNA TGTGCCAGCAGTTTCTGGACAGGTTTGGGCAATCAGCCCCAGCATTTT. Encoded protein: CASSFWTGLGNQPQHF.

This clone occurred once. The CDR3 loop is CASRPRVSSTEAFF. DNA for the CDR3: TGTGCCAGCAGACCAAGGGTTAGTAGCACTGAAGCTTTCTTT. The chain combines TRBV28 with TRBJ1-1, with D unclear. Deletions cut 6 bases from V and 4 bases from J, with 15 bases between. CDR1 and CDR2 (germline): MDHEN, SYDVKM. The CDR3 has 14 residues.

Turning to this clone: A read error may be the cause here, since a much bigger clone is one base away. Other DNA sequences within the sample encode an identical CDR3. The chain couples TRBV4-1 to TRBJ2-7; the D gene could be TRBD1 or TRBD2 (5 bases each). Trimming pared 1 base from V and 3 bases from J, leaving 13 bases between. This CDR3 is built from 15 residues. Germline loops: CDR1 MGHRA, CDR2 YSYEKL. The CDR3 sequence: CASSQAGTRDYEQYF. CDR3 nucleotide sequence: TGCGCCAGCAGCCAAGCCGGGACGAGGGACTACGAGCAGTACTTC.

The CDR3 loop reads CASSPRTGGERVGQPQHF. The CDR3 DNA is TGTGCCAGCAGTCCCCGGACAGGGGGGGAAAGGGTAGGTCAGCCCCAGCATTTT. The chain couples TRBV28 to TRBJ1-5, with 10 nucleotides matching TRBD1. This CDR3 spans 18 amino acids. Germline CDR1 is MDHEN and CDR2 is SYDVKM. Losses at the gene ends were 5 bases for V and 6 bases for J; bases not matched to a gene: 16.

The chain employs TRBV30 and TRBJ1-6; D ambiguous. The CDR3 is 12 residues long. Trimming removed 0 bases from V and 6 bases from J, with 3 bases in between. Germline CDR1 is GTSNPN and CDR2 is SVGIG (reference sequence). The CDR3 coding sequence is TGTGCCTGGAGTGTCCTTAATTCACCCCTCCACTTT. Protein product: CAWSVLNSPLHF.

This chain links TRBV4-1 with TRBJ2-1; TRBD2 agrees at 13 bases. This CDR3 is built from 17 residues. Trimming at V came to 3 bases and at J to 7 bases, leaving 9 bases not matched to a gene. Per germline, CDR1 MGHRA and CDR2 YSYEKL. CDR3 in amino acids: CASSQLGTSGIKNEQFF. For the CDR3, the DNA is TGCGCCAGCAGCCAGCTGGGGACTAGCGGGATCAAGAATGAGCAGTTCTTC.